Given below is one T cell receptor beta chain in context. Its antigen is not known. These data are taken from a study of CD8 T cells in ankylosing spondylitis. Study outcomes and limitations: As reported, disease-linked clones showed significant enrichment in matched ankylosing spondylitis synovial fluid. A motif in TCR beta, a set of roughly 8 highly homologous variants, appeared characteristic of ankylosing spondylitis blood. Disease-associated clonotypes exhibited CD8+ identity and were relatively infrequent in peripheral blood.

Germline CDR1 reads SGHAT; CDR2 reads FQNNGV. The CDR3 totals 15 residues. The junction had 8 bases not matched to a gene; V was cut back by 7 bases and J by 2 bases. With molecular barcodes, quantitative 5'-RACE was used to make the TCR beta libraries. One entry per CDR3 protein, called by TCRdb with MiXCR from the 5' RACE reads. This table holds over 400,000 distinct CDR3 sequences, 25% to 30% found once. Material: blood, either unsorted or a sorted T cell fraction (not recorded which). The rearrangement joins TRBV11-2 to TRBJ1-1; 9 nucleotides match TRBD1. The TCR comes from a male donor with ankylosing spondylitis. The CDR3, as DNA: TGTGCCAGCATAATCACAGGGGGCCTAAACACTGAAGCTTTCTTT. Encoded protein: CASIITGGLNTEAFF.